The rows below give T cell receptor beta chains drawn from one sample of a study of blood T cell repertoires in COVID-19. Libraries were prepared by immunoSEQ multiplex PCR; TCRdb keeps only in-frame clonotypes and omits some of them. The data hold some 120,000 clones, with 82% observed a single time. The sample was peripheral blood. The receptors were sampled from a human donor in a cohort sampled during active COVID-19. Each CDR3 is given with its conserved first and last residue. D genes are given only for firm matches. Clone size appears in some rows only: once, few, many, or a class for an expanded clone.

TRBV11-2	TRBJ2-3	NA	once	CASSSRNTQYF	TGTGCCAGCAGCTCTAGAAATACGCAGTATTTT
TRBV2	TRBJ2-5	NA	once	CASSPLGGPQETQYF	TGTGCCAGCAGCCCCTTGGGGGGGCCGCAAGAGACCCAGTACTTC
TRBV7-9	TRBJ1-5	TRBD1	NA	CASSLGTGPVRQPQHF	TGTGCCAGCAGCTTAGGGACAGGGCCGGTTAGACAGCCCCAGCATTTT
TRBV10-1	TRBJ2-7	NA	once	CASSEHSIGGEQYF	TGCGCCAGCAGTGAACACTCAATCGGAGGGGAGCAGTACTTC
TRBV27	TRBJ1-6	NA	NA	CASSASRGLSSPLHF	TGTGCCAGCAGCGCGTCCAGGGGTTTAAGTTCACCCCTCCACTTT
TRBV6-6	TRBJ1-5	NA	NA	CASSVHRDQPQHF	TGTGCCAGCAGTGTCCACAGGGACCAGCCCCAGCATTTT
TRBV12-5	TRBJ2-3	NA	few	CASGISTDTQYF	TGTGCTAGTGGTATTTCAACAGATACGCAGTATTTT
TRBV5-1	TRBJ1-2	TRBD1	NA	CASSLDGTGPGYTF	TGCGCCAGCAGCTTGGACGGGACAGGTCCTGGCTACACCTTC
TRBV10-3	TRBJ2-4	TRBD1	NA	CATRDRDKNIQYF	TGTGCCACCCGGGACAGGGATAAAAACATTCAGTACTTC
TRBV10-3	TRBJ2-7	TRBD1	NA	CAIGQGATYEQYF	TGTGCCATCGGGCAGGGGGCTACCTACGAGCAGTACTTC
TRBV5-1	TRBJ1-2	TRBD1	NA	CASSPWDSNYGYTF	TGCGCCAGCAGCCCGTGGGACAGTAACTATGGCTACACCTTC
TRBV2	TRBJ2-1	TRBD2	NA	CASSEAGLANNEQFF	TGTGCCAGCAGTGAAGCGGGACTAGCTAACAATGAGCAGTTCTTC
TRBV7-9	TRBJ2-1	NA	NA	CASSRTSGRYNEQFF	TGTGCCAGCAGCCGGACCAGCGGACGCTACAATGAGCAGTTCTTC